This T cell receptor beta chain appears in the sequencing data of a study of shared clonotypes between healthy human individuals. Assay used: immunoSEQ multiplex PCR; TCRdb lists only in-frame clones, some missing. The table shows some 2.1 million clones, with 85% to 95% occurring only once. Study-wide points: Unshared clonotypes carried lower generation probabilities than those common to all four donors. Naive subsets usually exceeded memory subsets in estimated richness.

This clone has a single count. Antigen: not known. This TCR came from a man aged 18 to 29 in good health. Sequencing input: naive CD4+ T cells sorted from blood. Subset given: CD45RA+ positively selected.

The CDR3 is CASSPDRSNTEAFF. In DNA, the CDR3 is TGTGCCAGCAGCCCGGACAGATCGAACACTGAAGCTTTCTTT. The chain recombines TRBV9 with TRBJ1-1; perhaps TRBD1 as D (6 bases). Trimming pared 4 bases from V and 1 base from J, leaving 11 bases between. The germline gives CDR1 SGDLS, CDR2 YYNGEE. The CDR3 is made up of 14 amino acids.